This T cell receptor beta chain comes out of a study of patients and donors after allogeneic stem cell transplantation. This CDR3 is 14 amino acids long. The germline V and J ends were trimmed by 6 bases and 0 bases, with 11 bases remaining between them. Germline values: CDR1 SGHVS, CDR2 FNYEAQ. TCRdb fed the RT-PCR reads into MiXCR, producing one record per CDR3 protein. This table holds 400,000 to 500,000 distinct CDR3 sequences, around 15% found once. This TCR was sampled from a human donor who was either an allogeneic HSCT recipient or a stem cell or donor lymphocyte infusion donor (not recorded which). It is not recorded whose cells these are; they may come from a transplant donor. The sample comprised blood, either unsorted or a sorted T cell fraction (not recorded which). J is TRBJ1-1 and V is TRBV7-6; no firm D call. Here the CDR3 DNA reads TGTGCCAGCAGTTCCCCTGGGGTGAACACTGAAGCTTTCTTT. Protein sequence: CASSSPGVNTEAFF.